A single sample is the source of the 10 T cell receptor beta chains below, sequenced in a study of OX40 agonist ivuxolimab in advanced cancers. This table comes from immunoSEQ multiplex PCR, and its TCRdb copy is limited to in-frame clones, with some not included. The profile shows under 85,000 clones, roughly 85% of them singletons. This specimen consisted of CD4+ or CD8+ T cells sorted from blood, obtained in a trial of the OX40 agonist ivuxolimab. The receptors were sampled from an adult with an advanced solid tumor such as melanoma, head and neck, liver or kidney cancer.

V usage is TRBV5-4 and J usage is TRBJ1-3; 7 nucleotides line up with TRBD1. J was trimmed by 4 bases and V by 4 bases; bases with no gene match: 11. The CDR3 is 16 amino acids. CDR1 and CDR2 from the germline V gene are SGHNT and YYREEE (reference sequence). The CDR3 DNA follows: TGTGCCAGCAGCCCTCAAGGAGGGGGCGCGGGAAACACCATATATTTT. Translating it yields CASSPQGGGAGNTIYF.

CDR3 residues: CASSYGLAGQETQYF. For the CDR3, the DNA is TGTGCCAGCAGTTATGGGCTAGCGGGGCAAGAGACCCAGTACTTC. The chain employs TRBV6-6 and TRBJ2-5; 9 nucleotides align to TRBD2. CDR3 length equals 15 residues. Germline-derived CDR1 and CDR2 are MNHNY and SVGAGI (reference sequence). V lost 3 bases to trimming and J lost 2 bases; unmatched junction nucleotides: 4.

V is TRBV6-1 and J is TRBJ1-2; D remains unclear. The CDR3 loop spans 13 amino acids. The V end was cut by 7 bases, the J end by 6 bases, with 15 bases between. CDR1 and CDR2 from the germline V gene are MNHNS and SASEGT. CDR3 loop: CASTLSGMDGYTF. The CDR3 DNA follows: TGTGCCAGCACCCTATCGGGGATGGATGGCTACACCTTC.

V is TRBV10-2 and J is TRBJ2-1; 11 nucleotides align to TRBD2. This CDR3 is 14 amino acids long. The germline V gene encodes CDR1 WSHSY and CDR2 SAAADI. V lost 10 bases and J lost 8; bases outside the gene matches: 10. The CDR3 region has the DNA TGCGCCACTATACTAGCGGGAGAAACGGATGAGCAGTTCTTC. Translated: CATILAGETDEQFF.

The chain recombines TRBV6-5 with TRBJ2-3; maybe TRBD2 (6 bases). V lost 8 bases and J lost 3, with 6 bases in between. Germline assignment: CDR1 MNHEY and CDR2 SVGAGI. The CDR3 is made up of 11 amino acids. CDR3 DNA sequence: TGTGCCAGCGGGGGGACAGATACGCAGTATTTT. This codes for CASGGTDTQYF.

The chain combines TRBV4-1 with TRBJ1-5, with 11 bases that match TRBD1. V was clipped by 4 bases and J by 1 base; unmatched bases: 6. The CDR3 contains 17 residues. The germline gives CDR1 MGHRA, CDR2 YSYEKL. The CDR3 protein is CASSPGTGGGSNQPQHF. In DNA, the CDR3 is TGCGCCAGCAGCCCGGGGACAGGGGGTGGGAGCAATCAGCCCCAGCATTTT.

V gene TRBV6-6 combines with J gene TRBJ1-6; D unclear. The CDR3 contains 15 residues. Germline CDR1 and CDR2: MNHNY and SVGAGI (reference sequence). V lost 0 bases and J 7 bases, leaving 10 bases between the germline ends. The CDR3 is CASSYSLDMNSPLHF. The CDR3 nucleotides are TGTGCCAGCAGTTACTCCCTTGACATGAATTCACCCCTCCACTTT.

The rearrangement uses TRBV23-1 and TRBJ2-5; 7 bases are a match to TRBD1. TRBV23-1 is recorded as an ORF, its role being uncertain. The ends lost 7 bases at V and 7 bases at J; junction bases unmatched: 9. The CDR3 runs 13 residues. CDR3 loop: CASTALQGRTQYF. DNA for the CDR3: TGCGCCAGCACGGCCCTACAGGGGCGGACCCAGTACTTC.

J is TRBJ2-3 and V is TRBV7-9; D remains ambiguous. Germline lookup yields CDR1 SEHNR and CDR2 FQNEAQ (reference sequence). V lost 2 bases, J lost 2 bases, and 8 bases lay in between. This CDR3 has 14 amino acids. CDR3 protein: CASSLRANTDTQYF. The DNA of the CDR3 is TGTGCCAGCAGCTTACGCGCCAACACAGATACGCAGTATTTT. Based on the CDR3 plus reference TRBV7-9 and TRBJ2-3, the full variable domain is DTGVSQNPRHKITKRGQNVTFRCDPISEHNRLYWYRQTLGQGPEFLTYFQNEAQLEKSRLLSDRFSAERPKGSFSTLEIQRTEQGDSAMYLCASSLRANTDTQYFGPGTRLTVL.

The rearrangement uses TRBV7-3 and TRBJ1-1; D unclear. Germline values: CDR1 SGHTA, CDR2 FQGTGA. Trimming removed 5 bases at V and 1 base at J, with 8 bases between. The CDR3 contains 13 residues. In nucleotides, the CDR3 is TGTGCCAGCAGCCTTCAGGCGAACACTGAAGCTTTCTTT. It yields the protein CASSLQANTEAFF.